This T cell receptor beta chain was captured in a study of blood T cell repertoires in COVID-19. Study at large: Sites across the United States, Italy and Spain contributed samples from acute and convalescent COVID-19. PBMCs, B-cell-depleted T cells, or T cells provided the cDNA or gDNA that made up the material.

CDR3 size: 14 residues. Germline V gives CDR1 MNHNY, CDR2 SVGAGI (reference sequence). V lost 6 bases to trimming and J lost 6 bases; unmatched junction nucleotides: 7. The method was immunoSEQ multiplex PCR; TCRdb's version includes in-frame clones alone and lacks a portion of them. Among about 210,000 clones listed, around 80% were seen once. This sequence joins TRBV6-6 and TRBJ1-1; TRBD1 agrees at 10 bases. The sequencing sample was made of peripheral blood. The sequence was collected from a woman aged 40 to 55 with acute or convalescent COVID-19. Here the CDR3 reads CASSRQGAGAEAFF. The CDR3 DNA reads TGTGCCAGCAGCAGACAGGGGGCGGGGGCTGAAGCTTTCTTT.